Listed below are T cell receptor beta chains from one sample, sequenced in a study of blood T cell repertoires in COVID-19. Profiled with immunoSEQ multiplex PCR; TCRdb holds only in-frame clones, not every one. This sample has 250,000 to 350,000 clones, with 89% found just once. Sequenced: peripheral blood. The receptors stem from a woman between 40 and 50 years old who had recovered from COVID-19. CDR3s include the opening cysteine and the closing phenylalanine or tryptophan. A D gene is named only where the DNA matches it firmly. Clone size is given for some rows only: seen once, a few or many times, or a class if the clone is expanded.

TRBJ2-5 NA TRBD2 TRBV15 TGTGCCACAGGGACTAGCGGGAGTCGAGAGACCCAGTACTTC CATGTSGSRETQYF
TRBJ2-6 NA TRBD1 TRBV10-3 TGTGCCATCGCCAAGACAGGGAGCGGGGCCAACGTCCTGACTTTC CAIAKTGSGANVLTF
TRBJ2-1 NA TRBD2 TRBV11-2 TGTGCCAGCAGCCCCGGGACTAGCGTTTACAATGAGCAGTTCTTC CASSPGTSVYNEQFF
TRBJ2-7 NA TRBD2 TRBV24-1 TGTGCCACCAGTGTTCTACTAGCGGGAGGGACCTACGAGCAGTACTTC CATSVLLAGGTYEQYF
TRBJ2-7 NA NA TRBV28 TGTGCCAGCAGTTTATTCCTCCGGGACACTCATTCCTACGAGCAGTACTTC CASSLFLRDTHSYEQYF
TRBJ1-2 NA NA TRBV2 TGTGCCAGCAGTGTTCAGGGGTCTATGGGGGGCTACACCTTC CASSVQGSMGGYTF
TRBJ1-1 NA NA TRBV10-2 TGCGCCACCATCAAGGATAGCCCTCAGTGGACTGAAGCTTTCTTT CATIKDSPQWTEAFF
TRBJ1-5 NA NA TRBV27 TGTGCCAGCAGTTCCCTGACAGGCCTAAATAGCAATCAGCCCCAGCATTTT CASSSLTGLNSNQPQHF
TRBJ1-2 NA NA TRBV2 TGTGCCAGCAGTGATAGGGAGGGGACCTACTATGGCTACACCTTC CASSDREGTYYGYTF
TRBJ2-5 NA TRBD2 TRBV6-5 TGTGCCAGCAGACCTAGCGGGAGGCCCCGGGAGACCCAGTACTTC CASRPSGRPRETQYF
TRBJ2-1 NA TRBD1 TRBV19 TGTGCCAGTAGTCCAGGACAGGGAGCCGAAGGGCAGTTCTTC CASSPGQGAEGQFF
TRBJ2-5 NA TRBD1 TRBV7-9 TGTGCCAGCAGTTACAGGGGGCTTGAGGAGACCCAGTACTTC CASSYRGLEETQYF
TRBJ1-1 NA TRBD1 TRBV29-1 TGCAGCGCCCTAACAGGGGGCACTGAAGCTTTCTTT CSALTGGTEAFF
TRBJ2-3 NA NA TRBV6-5 TGTGCCAGCGATATGAACAGGGAATCCACAGATACGCAGTATTTT CASDMNRESTDTQYF
TRBJ2-1 NA TRBD2 TRBV28 TGTGCCAGCATCCCCGGGGGGGCGGGAGTGAACAATGAGCAGTTCTTC CASIPGGAGVNNEQFF
TRBJ2-7 NA NA TRBV24-1 TGTGCCACCAGTGATATCGGAACAGGAGAGCAGTACTTC CATSDIGTGEQYF
TRBJ1-4 once NA TRBV6-5 TGTGCCAGCAGGCGGGGGGGTGGAAATGAAAAACTGTTTTTT CASRRGGGNEKLFF
TRBJ1-1 once NA TRBV9 TGTGCCAGCAGCGTCCAGTTGGCCACTGAAGCTTTCTTT CASSVQLATEAFF
TRBJ1-6 NA NA TRBV28 TGTGCCAGCAGTTTTTCAGGGACTGATTCACCCCTCCACTTT CASSFSGTDSPLHF
TRBJ2-1 NA TRBD1 TRBV19 TGTGCCAGTAGGAGTGGTCAGGGGGCGTGGGGTGAGCAGTTCTTC CASRSGQGAWGEQFF
TRBJ1-1 NA TRBD1 TRBV19 TGTGCCAGTAGTAACAGGGGGATGACGAACACTGAAGCTTTCTTT CASSNRGMTNTEAFF
TRBJ2-7 NA NA TRBV5-3 TGTGCCAGAAGCTTTGACGGAGGAGGGTACGAGCAGTACTTC CARSFDGGGYEQYF
TRBJ1-5 NA TRBD1 TRBV10-2 TGCGCCACTACGGGACAGGGGAATCAGCCCCAGCATTTT CATTGQGNQPQHF
TRBJ2-7 NA NA TRBV30 TGTGCCTGGCGAAGCAACGACTACGAGCAGTACTTC CAWRSNDYEQYF
TRBJ1-1 NA TRBD1 TRBV6-5 TGTGCCAGCAGTACAGGGACAGGGGAAGCTTTCTTT CASSTGTGEAFF
TRBJ1-1 NA NA TRBV9 TGTGCCAGCAGCGTATTGTCAGGGGACACTGAAGCTTTCTTT CASSVLSGDTEAFF
TRBJ2-7 NA TRBD2 TRBV7-3 TGTGCCAGCAGCTTATCGTCGGCGGGAGTCTACGAGCAGTACTTC CASSLSSAGVYEQYF
TRBJ2-3 NA TRBD2 TRBV6-5 TGTGCCAGCAGTTCACTAGCGGGCGCAGATACGCAGTATTTT CASSSLAGADTQYF
TRBJ2-7 NA TRBD1 TRBV23-1 TGCGCCAGCAGTCAAACCTCAGACGGACAGGGGGCCTACGAGCAGTACTTC CASSQTSDGQGAYEQYF
TRBJ2-7 once TRBD2 TRBV3-1/TRBV3-2 TGTGCCACCGGACTAGCGGGATACCCCGAGCAGTACTTC CATGLAGYPEQYF
TRBJ2-7 few TRBD1 TRBV18 TGTGCCAGCACATGGGACAGCTCCTACGAGCAGTACTTC CASTWDSSYEQYF
TRBJ1-6 NA TRBD1 TRBV6-6 TGTGCCAGCAGTTCCACAGGGGGCTATTCACCCCTCCACTTT CASSSTGGYSPLHF
TRBJ1-1 NA NA TRBV6-5 TGTGCCAGCAGGATACAGGGTACGTTCACTGAAGCTTTCTTT CASRIQGTFTEAFF
TRBJ1-1 NA NA TRBV5-1 TGCGCCAGCAGCTTCGGCCAGGGTGGCACTGAAGCTTTCTTT CASSFGQGGTEAFF
TRBJ2-3 NA TRBD2 TRBV4-2 TGTGCCAGCAGCCAAGCCCCGACTAGCGTGACTCCAGATACGCAGTATTTT CASSQAPTSVTPDTQYF
TRBJ2-7 NA NA TRBV9 TGTGCCAGCAGCGTATTCCCGGGACCAGCGGGCGAGCAGTACTTC CASSVFPGPAGEQYF
TRBJ2-2 NA TRBD1 TRBV28 TGTGCCAGCAGAACCAACAGGGGGCCGAACACCGGGGAGCTGTTTTTT CASRTNRGPNTGELFF
TRBJ1-2 NA NA TRBV7-2 TGTGCCAGCAGCGCTAACAGGGTCGACTATGGCTACACCTTC CASSANRVDYGYTF
TRBJ1-2 NA NA TRBV28 TGTGCCAGCAGTATCTACAGCTATGGCTACACCTTC CASSIYSYGYTF
TRBJ1-1 NA NA TRBV5-5 TGTGCCAGCAGCTTGGAAACGGGGGGCGCGTCGATTATAGACACTGAAGCTTTCTTT CASSLETGGASIIDTEAFF
TRBJ1-1 NA TRBD1 TRBV6-5 TGTGCCAGCAGGGACCGGGACAGGCCGAACACTGAAGCTTTCTTT CASRDRDRPNTEAFF
TRBJ1-5 NA NA TRBV2 TGTGCCAGCAGACTCACAGGGTCTCGGCCCCAGCATTTT CASRLTGSRPQHF
TRBJ2-5 NA NA TRBV10-3 TGTGCCATCAGTGAAGTCTCCGCGGGGAAAGAGACCCAGTACTTC CAISEVSAGKETQYF
TRBJ2-3 few TRBD2 TRBV10-1 TGCGCCAGCAGGGAAGCGGGAGCAGATACGCAGTATTTT CASREAGADTQYF
TRBJ2-3 NA TRBD2 TRBV2 TGTGCCAGCAGGCTGACTAGCGGGAGCAACACAGATACGCAGTATTTT CASRLTSGSNTDTQYF
TRBJ1-2 few NA TRBV7-9 TGTGCCAGCAGCCGGGAGCCTTATGGCTACACCTTC CASSREPYGYTF
TRBJ2-2 NA TRBD1 TRBV27 TGTGCCAGCAGTTTCCACACAGGGGCCGGGGAGCTGTTTTTT CASSFHTGAGELFF
TRBJ2-7 NA NA TRBV7-2 TGTGCCAGCACTATAGCCTACGAGCAGTACTTC CASTIAYEQYF
TRBJ2-3 once NA TRBV12-3/TRBV12-4 TGTGCCAGCAGCCCCGGGACTTGGGGGACGCAGTATTTT CASSPGTWGTQYF
TRBJ2-5 once NA TRBV15 TGTGCCACCCGTGCCGGGGACTACCAAGAGACCCAGTACTTC CATRAGDYQETQYF
TRBJ2-7 NA NA TRBV27 TGTGCCCCCCCCTCAGAATATACCTACGAGCAGTACTTC CAPPSEYTYEQYF
TRBJ2-3 NA NA TRBV20-1 TGCAGTGCTCCTCTAACAGATACGCAGTATTTT CSAPLTDTQYF
TRBJ2-5 once TRBD2 TRBV18 TGTGCCAGCTCACCAAGGACTAGCGGGGCCCAAGAGACCCAGTACTTC CASSPRTSGAQETQYF
TRBJ2-5 NA NA TRBV18 TGTGCCAGCTCAAATCCACAAGAGACCCAGTACTTC CASSNPQETQYF
TRBJ2-7 NA NA TRBV27 TGTGCCAGCAGCCCAGGGCGGAATGCCTACGAGCAGTACTTC CASSPGRNAYEQYF
TRBJ2-5 NA TRBD2 TRBV27 TGTGCCAGCAGCCTGAGGACTAGCGGCCTAGAGACCCAGTACTTC CASSLRTSGLETQYF
TRBJ1-2 few NA TRBV5-5 TGTGCCAGCAGCCTTGGCGGAACATCCGCCTACACCTTC CASSLGGTSAYTF
TRBJ2-5 NA NA TRBV6-6 TGTGCCAGCAGTTCTCAAGAGACCCAGTACTTC CASSSQETQYF
TRBJ2-1 NA NA TRBV25-1 TGTGCCAGCAGTGATATCCCGGGTGATGAGCAGTTCTTC CASSDIPGDEQFF
TRBJ2-5 NA NA TRBV5-1 TGCGCCAGCAGCCTTAGCGCAGGAAAAGAGACCCAGTACTTC CASSLSAGKETQYF